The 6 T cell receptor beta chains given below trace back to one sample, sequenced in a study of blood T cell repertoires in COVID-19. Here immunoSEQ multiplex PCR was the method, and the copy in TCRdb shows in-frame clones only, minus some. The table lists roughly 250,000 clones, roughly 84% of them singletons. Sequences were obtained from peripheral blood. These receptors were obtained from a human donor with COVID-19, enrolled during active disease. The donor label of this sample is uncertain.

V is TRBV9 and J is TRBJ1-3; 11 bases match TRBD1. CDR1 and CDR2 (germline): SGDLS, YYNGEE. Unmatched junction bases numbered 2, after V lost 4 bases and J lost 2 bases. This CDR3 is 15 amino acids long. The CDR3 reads CASSPGQGAGNTIYF. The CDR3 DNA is TGTGCCAGCAGCCCGGGACAGGGGGCTGGAAACACCATATATTTT.

CDR3 amino acids: CASSPGELAGELFF. The CDR3 nucleotides are TGTGCCAGCTCACCAGGAGAGTTGGCCGGGGAGCTGTTTTTT. This chain connects TRBV18 to TRBJ2-2, with D uncertain. Germline CDR1 reads KGHSH; CDR2 reads LQKENI. V lost 2 bases to trimming and J lost 6 bases, with 10 bases between them. This CDR3 is built from 14 residues. Variable domain in full (rest from reference TRBV18 and TRBJ2-2): NAGVMQNPRHLVRRRGQEARLRCSPMKGHSHVYWYRQLPEEGLKFMVYLQKENIIDESGMPKERFSAEFPKEGPSILRIQQVVRGDSAAYFCASSPGELAGELFFGEGSRLTVL.

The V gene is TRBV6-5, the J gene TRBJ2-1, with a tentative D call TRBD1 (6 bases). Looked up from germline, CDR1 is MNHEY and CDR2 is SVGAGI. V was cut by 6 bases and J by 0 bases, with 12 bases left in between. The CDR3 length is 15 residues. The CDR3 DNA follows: TGTGCCAGCAGCTCACAGGGAAGCTCCTACAATGAGCAGTTCTTC. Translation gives CASSSQGSSYNEQFF.

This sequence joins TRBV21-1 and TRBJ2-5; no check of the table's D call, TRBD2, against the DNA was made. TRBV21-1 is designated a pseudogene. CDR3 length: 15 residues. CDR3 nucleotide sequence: TGTGCCAGCAGCCCCCTAGCGGGAGATGTCGAGACCCAGTACTTC. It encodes CASSPLAGDVETQYF.

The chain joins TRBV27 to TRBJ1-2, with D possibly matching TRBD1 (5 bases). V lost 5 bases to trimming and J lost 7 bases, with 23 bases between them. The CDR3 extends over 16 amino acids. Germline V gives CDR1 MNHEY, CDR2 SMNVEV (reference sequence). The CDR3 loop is CASSVKGTPPASGYTF. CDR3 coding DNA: TGTGCCAGCAGTGTTAAAGGGACTCCCCCAGCGAGTGGCTACACCTTC.

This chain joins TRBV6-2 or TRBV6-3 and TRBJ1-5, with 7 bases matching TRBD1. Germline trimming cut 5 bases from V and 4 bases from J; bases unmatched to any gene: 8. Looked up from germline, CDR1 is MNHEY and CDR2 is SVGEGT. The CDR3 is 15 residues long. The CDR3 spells CASSPPGGLNQPQHF. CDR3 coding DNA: TGTGCCAGCAGTCCGCCAGGGGGTCTGAATCAGCCCCAGCATTTT.